A single sample gave rise to the 19 T cell receptor beta chains below, sequenced in a study of blood T cell repertoires in COVID-19 (dated by TCRdb to about 2020). The method was the immunoSEQ multiplex PCR assay. What TCRdb holds here is the immuneACCESS table cut down to in-frame rearrangements. Part of the clones is not present; checked against another copy, under half of the missing clones reflect an unresolved V gene, and the others are unexplained. The table for this sample lists fewer than 60,000 clones; roughly 89% of them were counted only once. Jointly, the top ten make up 6.5% of the sample. Sequencing used peripheral blood. All receptors come from a woman aged 55-69 years with COVID-19, enrolled during active disease.

The J gene is TRBJ2-5, the V gene TRBV9; TRBD2 aligns across 10 bases. The CDR3 is 17 amino acids. CDR1 and CDR2 (germline): SGDLS, YYNGEE. Trimming at V came to 4 bases and at J to 4 bases, leaving 13 bases not matched to a gene. For the CDR3, the DNA is TGTGCCAGCAGCACCTACTCTAGCGGGAGAGGGGGAGAGACCCAGTACTTC. Its translation: CASSTYSSGRGGETQYF.

The chain joins TRBV2 to TRBJ1-4; D unclear. This CDR3 is 15 amino acids long. Trimming took 0 bases from V and 7 from J, leaving 12 bases between them. Germline V gives CDR1 SNHLY, CDR2 FYNNEI. The chain's CDR3 is CASSEARGSSEKLFF. The CDR3, as DNA: TGTGCCAGCAGTGAAGCGCGGGGTAGCTCTGAAAAACTGTTTTTT.

The J gene is TRBJ2-7, the V gene TRBV5-4, with D possibly matching TRBD1 (6 bases). V lost 0 bases and J lost 3, with 10 bases in between. Germline values: CDR1 SGHNT, CDR2 YYREEE (reference sequence). The CDR3 loop spans 14 amino acids. The CDR3 reads CASSLAVRGYEQYF. The CDR3 DNA sequence: TGTGCCAGCAGCTTGGCGGTCAGGGGCTACGAGCAGTACTTC.

The chain recombines TRBV28 with TRBJ2-3, with a weak D call TRBD2 (5 bases). Trimming removed 7 bases at V and 5 bases at J, with 16 bases between. From germline, CDR1 is MDHEN and CDR2 SYDVKM. The CDR3 sequence is 14 residues long. CDR3 coding DNA: TGTGCCAGCATCGGAGGAGGTAACCGAGATACGCAGTATTTT. Translating gives CASIGGGNRDTQYF.

The V and J genes are TRBV6-5 and TRBJ2-7; possible D gene TRBD2, 6 bases. Between the trimmed V and J ends, which lost 0 bases and 4 bases, there was a span of 13 bases. Looked up from germline, CDR1 is MNHEY and CDR2 is SVGAGI. This CDR3 is 15 amino acids long. CDR3 DNA: TGTGCCAGCAGTTACTCCCTAGCGAGTCAGTACGAGCAGTACTTC. Translation: CASSYSLASQYEQYF.

This chain connects TRBV4-1 to TRBJ1-4, with 11 bases that match TRBD1. With 0 bases clipped from V and 8 bases from J, the junction kept 8 bases outside the gene matches. Germline V gene sequence: CDR1 MGHRA, CDR2 YSYEKL. The CDR3 sequence is 17 residues long. CDR3 in DNA: TGCGCCAGCAGCCAAGAACGAATCGGGACAGGGGGAGAAAAACTGTTTTTT. Encoded protein: CASSQERIGTGGEKLFF.

The rearrangement uses TRBV6-5 and TRBJ1-5; D perhaps matches TRBD1 (5 bases). Germline CDR1 reads MNHEY; CDR2 reads SVGAGI. This CDR3 spans 13 amino acids. Between the trimmed V and J ends, which lost 7 bases and 6 bases, there was a span of 13 bases. The CDR3 coding sequence is TGTGCCAGCATTCTCCAGGGTGGTCAGCCCCAGCATTTT. This sequence encodes CASILQGGQPQHF.

This clone was counted between two and nine times. This chain links TRBV2 with TRBJ1-1, with 9 positions matching TRBD1. V lost 4 bases to trimming and J lost 3 bases; unmatched junction nucleotides: 6. Germline CDR1 and CDR2: SNHLY and FYNNEI. The CDR3 has 15 amino acids. The CDR3 region is CASSGRDRVDTEAFF. CDR3 coding DNA: TGTGCCAGCAGTGGCCGGGACAGGGTGGACACTGAAGCTTTCTTT.

The chain couples TRBV30 to TRBJ1-6; D is uncertain. The V gene lost 1 base and the J gene lost 8 bases, with 12 bases spanning the gap. CDR1 is GTSNPN and CDR2 is SVGIG in the germline V gene (reference sequence). This CDR3 contains 14 residues. The CDR3 reads CAWSALSGDSPLHF. The CDR3, as DNA: TGTGCCTGGAGTGCCCTAAGCGGAGATTCACCCCTCCACTTT.

V is TRBV7-2 and J is TRBJ2-7; 8 bases match TRBD2. CDR1 and CDR2 (germline): SGHTA, FQGNSA. This CDR3 has 15 residues. The ends lost 2 bases at V and 6 bases at J; junction bases unmatched: 9. The CDR3 here is CASSLTTGGPGEQYF. The CDR3 region has the DNA TGTGCCAGCAGCTTAACTACGGGAGGGCCGGGCGAGCAGTACTTC. The full variable domain, its missing parts supplied by reference TRBV7-2 and TRBJ2-7, is GAGVSQSPSNKVTEKGKDVELRCDPISGHTALYWYRQSLGQGLEFLIYFQGNSAPDKSGLPSDRFSAERTGGSVSTLTIQRTQQEDSAVYLCASSLTTGGPGEQYFGPGTRLTVT.

The J gene is TRBJ2-1, the V gene TRBV7-8; 8 bases map to TRBD2. V gave up 4 bases and J gave up 6 bases; unmatched junction bases: 11. Germline CDR1 and CDR2: SGHVS and FQNEAQ. This CDR3 is 16 amino acids long. The CDR3 spells CASSYGAGEGVNEQFF. CDR3 coding DNA: TGTGCCAGCAGCTACGGAGCGGGAGAAGGGGTCAATGAGCAGTTCTTC.

This clone was recorded only once. The chain joins TRBV11-3 to TRBJ2-3; 10 bases match TRBD2. CDR1 and CDR2 from the germline V gene are SGHNT and YENEEA. The CDR3 runs to 16 residues. Unmatched junction bases numbered 9, after V lost 5 bases and J lost 4 bases. The CDR3 loop is CASSPLRSGRSDTQYF. The CDR3 DNA reads as TGTGCCAGCAGCCCATTGCGTAGCGGGAGGTCAGATACGCAGTATTTT.

This clone was detected only once. The V call is TRBV9, the J call TRBJ2-2; 11 positions agree with TRBD2. CDR3 size: 16 residues. Germline trimming cut 2 bases from V and 1 base from J; bases unmatched to any gene: 1. The germline CDR1 and CDR2 sequences are SGDLS and YYNGEE. The CDR3 bases are TGTGCCAGCAGCGTGGGGACTAGCGGGAACACCGGGGAGCTGTTTTTT. It codes for CASSVGTSGNTGELFF.

The rearrangement joins TRBV4-1 to TRBJ1-5, with 9 bases matching TRBD1. V was clipped by 2 bases and J by 2 bases; unmatched bases: 7. CDR1 and CDR2 (germline): MGHRA, YSYEKL. The CDR3 has 17 residues. CDR3 sequence: CASSQLGQGPGNQPQHF. The CDR3 bases are TGCGCCAGCAGCCAACTTGGACAGGGGCCGGGCAATCAGCCCCAGCATTTT.

The V gene is TRBV27, the J gene TRBJ2-6; D uncertain. The CDR3 covers 20 residues. Trimming removed 8 bases from V and 0 bases from J, with 26 bases in between. Germline V gene lookup returns CDR1 MNHEY and CDR2 SMNVEV (reference sequence). CDR3 loop: CASAKLSLGLGYSGANVLTF. The CDR3 DNA reads as TGTGCCAGCGCAAAGCTGTCCCTAGGATTAGGATACTCTGGGGCCAACGTCCTGACTTTC.

V gene TRBV5-4 combines with J gene TRBJ2-1, with TRBD2 as a possible D gene (5 bases). The germline gives CDR1 SGHNT, CDR2 YYREEE (reference sequence). V was cut by 1 base and J by 0 bases, with 11 bases left in between. This CDR3 contains 16 residues. For the CDR3, the DNA is TGTGCCAGCAGCTTGCCTACGGGGAGCTCCTACAATGAGCAGTTCTTC. Translating it yields CASSLPTGSSYNEQFF.

The chain links TRBV4-1 to TRBJ2-7; TRBD2 agrees at 13 bases. Unmatched junction bases numbered 5, after V lost 0 bases and J lost 6 bases. From germline, CDR1 is MGHRA and CDR2 YSYEKL. The CDR3 is made up of 16 amino acids. The CDR3 coding sequence is TGCGCCAGCAGCCAAGATCAGGGACTAGCGGGAAGCGAGCAGTACTTC. It codes for CASSQDQGLAGSEQYF.

As DNA, the CDR3 is TGTGCCAGCAGCTTAATGGCGGGAGGCCTGGGGATTTCTGACGAGCAGTACTTC. Amino acid sequence: CASSLMAGGLGISDEQYF. The chain recombines TRBV7-2 with TRBJ2-7, with 8 bases lining up with TRBD2. The V gene's germline CDR1 is SGHTA and CDR2 FQGNSA. The V gene end was trimmed by 2 bases and the J gene end by 5 bases; junction bases not matched to a gene: 17. This CDR3 has 18 residues. The variable domain in full, completed from reference TRBV7-2 and TRBJ2-7, reads GAGVSQSPSNKVTEKGKDVELRCDPISGHTALYWYRQSLGQGLEFLIYFQGNSAPDKSGLPSDRFSAERTGGSVSTLTIQRTQQEDSAVYLCASSLMAGGLGISDEQYFGPGTRLTVT.

V is TRBV2 and J is TRBJ2-5, with 7 bases matching TRBD1. Germline values: CDR1 SNHLY, CDR2 FYNNEI. The CDR3 has 15 residues. The V gene end was trimmed by 8 bases and the J gene end by 4 bases; junction bases not matched to a gene: 13. The CDR3 protein is CASSQGQLKGETQYF. The CDR3 nucleotides are TGTGCCAGCTCTCAGGGACAGTTAAAGGGAGAGACCCAGTACTTC. The entire variable domain, with the rest obtained from reference TRBV2 and TRBJ2-5, is as follows: EPEVTQTPSHQVTQMGQEVILRCVPISNHLYFYWYRQILGQKVEFLVSFYNNEISEKSEIFDDQFSVERPDGSNFTLKIRSTKLEDSAMYFCASSQGQLKGETQYFGPGTRLLVL.